This TCR beta chain was recorded in a study of T cell clonotyping in hematopoietic cell transplantation. Study findings and constraints: At the given depth, recipient repertoires were over 97% de novo clonotypes. After transplant, recipient diversity fell while pathologically expanded clonotypes grew through day 180.

Data came from immunoSEQ multiplex PCR; TCRdb stores just in-frame clones and leaves some out. The sample has about 15,000 clones; about 71% are singletons. Germline V gene lookup returns CDR1 SGHRS and CDR2 YFSETQ. CDR3 length: 13 residues. Trimming removed 2 bases from V and 3 bases from J; junction bases left unmatched: 1. Note on this clone: Its cognate antigen is unknown.

The sequence was obtained from a woman aged 60-75 years in good health. Some clones in this sample may be carry-over from other donors' samples. Sequences were obtained from peripheral blood mononuclear cells. The J gene is TRBJ1-1, the V gene TRBV5-1, with 7 positions matching TRBD1. The CDR3 bases are TGCGCCAGCAGCTTTGACAGGGACACTGAAGCTTTCTTT. Translated: CASSFDRDTEAFF.